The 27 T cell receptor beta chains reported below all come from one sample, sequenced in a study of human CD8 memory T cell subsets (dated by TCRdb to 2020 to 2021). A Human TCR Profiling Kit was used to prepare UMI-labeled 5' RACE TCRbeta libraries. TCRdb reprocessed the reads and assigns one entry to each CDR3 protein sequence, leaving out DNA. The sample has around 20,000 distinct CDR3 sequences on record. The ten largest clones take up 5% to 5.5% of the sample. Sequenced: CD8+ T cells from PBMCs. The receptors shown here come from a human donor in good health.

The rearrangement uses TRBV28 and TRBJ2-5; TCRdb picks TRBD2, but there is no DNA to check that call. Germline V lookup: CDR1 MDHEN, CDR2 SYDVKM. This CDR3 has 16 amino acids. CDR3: CASSEGITTAQETQYF.

The CDR3 region is CSAKILGLADRQGETQYF. The V call is TRBV20-1, the J call TRBJ2-5; TCRdb calls TRBD2, which cannot be checked without DNA. The CDR3 runs to 18 residues. Germline V gives CDR1 DFQATT, CDR2 SNEGSKA (reference sequence).

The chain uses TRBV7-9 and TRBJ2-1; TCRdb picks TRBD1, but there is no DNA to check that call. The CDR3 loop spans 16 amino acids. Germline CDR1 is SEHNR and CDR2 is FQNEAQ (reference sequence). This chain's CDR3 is CASSGGGLASYNEQFF. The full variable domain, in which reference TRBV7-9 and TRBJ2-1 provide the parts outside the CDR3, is DTGVSQNPRHKITKRGQNVTFRCDPISEHNRLYWYRQTLGQGPEFLTYFQNEAQLEKSRLLSDRFSAERPKGSFSTLEIQRTEQGDSAMYLCASSGGGLASYNEQFFGPGTRLTVL.

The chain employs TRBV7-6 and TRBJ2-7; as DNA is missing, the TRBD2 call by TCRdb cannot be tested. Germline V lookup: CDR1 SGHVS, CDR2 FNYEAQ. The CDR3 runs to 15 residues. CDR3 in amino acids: CASSLGSPQNYEQYF.

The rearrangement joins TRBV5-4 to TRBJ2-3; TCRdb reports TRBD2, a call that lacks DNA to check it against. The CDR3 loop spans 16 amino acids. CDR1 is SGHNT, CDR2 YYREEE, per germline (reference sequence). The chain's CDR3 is CASSILATVFTDTQYF.

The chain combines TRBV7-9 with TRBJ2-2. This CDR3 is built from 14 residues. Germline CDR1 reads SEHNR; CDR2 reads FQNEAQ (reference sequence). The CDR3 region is CASSQSSSPGELFF.

This chain's CDR3 is CSVDQTGNPYEQYF. The chain carries TRBV29-1 and TRBJ2-7; absent DNA, TCRdb's TRBD1 call cannot be checked. Germline V CDR1 and CDR2: SQVTM, ANQGSEA. CDR3 length: 14 residues.

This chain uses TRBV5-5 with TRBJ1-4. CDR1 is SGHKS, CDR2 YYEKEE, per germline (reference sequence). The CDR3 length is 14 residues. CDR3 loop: CASSLFDKGEKLFF.

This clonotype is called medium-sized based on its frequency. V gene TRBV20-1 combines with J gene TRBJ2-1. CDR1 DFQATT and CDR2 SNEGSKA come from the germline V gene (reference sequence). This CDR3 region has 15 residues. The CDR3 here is CSASSDPSSYNEQFF.

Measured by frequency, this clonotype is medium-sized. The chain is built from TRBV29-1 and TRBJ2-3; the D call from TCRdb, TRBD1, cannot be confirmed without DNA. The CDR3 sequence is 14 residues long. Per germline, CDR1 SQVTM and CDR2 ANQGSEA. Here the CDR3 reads CSVGGLTGPDTQYF.

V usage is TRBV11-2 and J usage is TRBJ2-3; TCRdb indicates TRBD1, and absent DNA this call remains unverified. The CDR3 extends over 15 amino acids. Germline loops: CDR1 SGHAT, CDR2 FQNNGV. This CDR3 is CASSQWAVSTDTQYF.

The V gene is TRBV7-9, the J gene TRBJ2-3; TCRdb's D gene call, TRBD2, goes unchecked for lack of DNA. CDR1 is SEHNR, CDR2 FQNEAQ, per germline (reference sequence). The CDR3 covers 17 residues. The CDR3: CASSLELERESSDTQYF.

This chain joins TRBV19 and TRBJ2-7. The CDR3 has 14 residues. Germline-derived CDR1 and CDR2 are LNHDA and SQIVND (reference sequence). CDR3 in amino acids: CASSFRQSPYEQYF. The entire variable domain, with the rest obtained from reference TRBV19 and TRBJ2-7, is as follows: DGGITQSPKYLFRKEGQNVTLSCEQNLNHDAMYWYRQDPGQGLRLIYYSQIVNDFQKGDIAEGYSVSREKKESFPLTVTSAQKNPTAFYLCASSFRQSPYEQYFGPGTRLTVT.

The CDR3: CASSLVGIGVDNEQFF. V and J are TRBV5-1 and TRBJ2-1. CDR3 length: 16 amino acids. Germline values: CDR1 SGHRS, CDR2 YFSETQ.

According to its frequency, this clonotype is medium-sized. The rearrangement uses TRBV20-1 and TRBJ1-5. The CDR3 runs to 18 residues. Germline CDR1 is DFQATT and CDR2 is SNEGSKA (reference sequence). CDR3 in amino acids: CSARPRSWDAIRNQPQHF.

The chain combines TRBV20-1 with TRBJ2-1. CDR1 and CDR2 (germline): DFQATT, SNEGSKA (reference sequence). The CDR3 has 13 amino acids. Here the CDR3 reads CSARALNYNEQFF.

This CDR3 reads CASNPLAGYNEQFF. V usage is TRBV2 and J usage is TRBJ2-1; TCRdb outputs TRBD2, but without DNA this stays unchecked. Germline V gene lookup returns CDR1 SNHLY and CDR2 FYNNEI. CDR3 length: 14 amino acids.

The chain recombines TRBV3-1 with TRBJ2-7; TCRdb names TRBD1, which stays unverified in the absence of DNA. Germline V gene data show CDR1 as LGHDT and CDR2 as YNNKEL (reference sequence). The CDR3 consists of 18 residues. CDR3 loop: CASSQAHSWDEHSYEQYF.

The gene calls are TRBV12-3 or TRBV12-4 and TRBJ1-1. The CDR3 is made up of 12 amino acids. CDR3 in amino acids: CASREGSTEAFF.

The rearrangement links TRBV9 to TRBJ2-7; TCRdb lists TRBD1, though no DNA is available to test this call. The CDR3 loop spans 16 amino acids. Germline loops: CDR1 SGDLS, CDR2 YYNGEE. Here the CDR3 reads CASSGGTGTVTYEQYF.

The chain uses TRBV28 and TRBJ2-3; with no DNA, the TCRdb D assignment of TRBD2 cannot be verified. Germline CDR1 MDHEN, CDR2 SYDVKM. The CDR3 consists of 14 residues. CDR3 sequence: CASSFSGSTDTQYF.

The CDR3 loop is CASSLPDRDFVEKLFF. The chain links TRBV7-9 to TRBJ1-4; TCRdb designates TRBD1, a call that cannot be tested without DNA. CDR3 length: 16 residues. Germline CDR1 SEHNR, CDR2 FQNEAQ (reference sequence). Drawing the rest from reference TRBV7-9 and TRBJ1-4, the complete variable domain is DTGVSQNPRHKITKRGQNVTFRCDPISEHNRLYWYRQTLGQGPEFLTYFQNEAQLEKSRLLSDRFSAERPKGSFSTLEIQRTEQGDSAMYLCASSLPDRDFVEKLFFGSGTQLSVL.

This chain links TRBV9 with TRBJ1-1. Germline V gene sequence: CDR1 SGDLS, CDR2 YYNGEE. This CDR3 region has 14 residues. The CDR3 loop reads CASSTSGRGTEAFF.

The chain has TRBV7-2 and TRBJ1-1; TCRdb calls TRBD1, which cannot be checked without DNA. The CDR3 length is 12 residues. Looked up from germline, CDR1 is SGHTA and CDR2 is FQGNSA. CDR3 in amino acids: CASSLAGAEAFF.

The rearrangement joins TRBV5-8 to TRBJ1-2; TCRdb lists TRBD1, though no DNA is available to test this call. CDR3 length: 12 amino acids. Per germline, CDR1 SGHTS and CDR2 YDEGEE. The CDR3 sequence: CASSSPGDGYTF. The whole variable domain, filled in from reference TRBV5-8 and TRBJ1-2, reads EAGVTQSPTHLIKTRGQQATLRCSPISGHTSVYWYQQALGLGLQFLLWYDEGEERNRGNFPPRFSGRQFPNYSSELNVNALELEDSALYLCASSSPGDGYTFGSGTRLTVV.

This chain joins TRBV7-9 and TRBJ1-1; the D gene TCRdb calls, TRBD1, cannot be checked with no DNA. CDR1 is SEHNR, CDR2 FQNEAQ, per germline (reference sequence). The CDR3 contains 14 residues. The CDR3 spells CASSPGSTGTEAFF.

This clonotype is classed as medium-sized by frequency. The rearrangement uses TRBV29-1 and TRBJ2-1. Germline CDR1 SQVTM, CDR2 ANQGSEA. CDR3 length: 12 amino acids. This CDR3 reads CSVERNYNEQFF.